This TCR beta chain stems from a study of cytomegalovirus exposure and HLA in healthy donors (TCRdb year 2017). Regarding the study in general: A later analysis indicated that the roughly 130 validation repertoires were generated on the platform also employed for the roughly 650 repertoires of the first cohort. To predict cytomegalovirus infection status, the study combined high-throughput TCR immunosequencing, statistical association of individual TCRs with disease status, and machine learning. Along with the roughly 670-subject first cohort, a separate validation cohort of 120 different subjects was used. The study aimed to test whether cataloging public T cell receptors could reveal signatures of past pathogen exposure. Results the study describes overall, beyond this receptor: The classifier was reported to diagnose cytomegalovirus status with high specificity and sensitivity in both the original cohort and the validation cohort. A later analysis lacked HLA typing for the validation cohort, so it scored co-occurrence in that cohort across all 120 or so repertoires. The authors suggested that the approach could potentially be generalized to other disease states and immunological phenotypes. Most TCR sequences were seen in very few donors, while some public TCRs were found in many individuals. Three of the identified cytomegalovirus-associated TCR beta chains were confirmed in vitro to be specific for cytomegalovirus antigens. In the study, about 150 TCR beta chains were listed as associated with cytomegalovirus. A later analysis found that TCRs clustered in the first cohort also tended to co-occur in the 95 to 150 validation repertoires, with approximately 94% of cluster scores above 0.

Separate from the roughly 700-subject first cohort, the validation cohort of 120 subjects was the group to which the donors belonged. For this clone: This clone's antigen is unknown. No qualities accompany the bases; no much larger clone lies one base away.

Library preparation was by the immunoSEQ multiplex PCR assay. The published analysis was carried out like this. To diagnose cytomegalovirus status from the catalog of TCR beta chain sequences, a statistical classification framework was built. The table comes from immuneACCESS by way of TCRdb, which keeps in-frame sequences with V and J called. Part of the clones is missing from these tables; in studies checked, under half for an unresolved V gene and the rest for unknown reasons. V, J and clone size were drawn from that table, and D and trimming were deduced from the DNA. A total of 78,000 or so clones appear in this sample, 90% to 97% of them only once. The top ten hold 1.6% of the sample. V sheds 6 bases and J sheds 0 bases, leaving 9 bases between their ends. The CDR3 runs 13 amino acids, cysteine and phenylalanine included. The read is trimmed to its CDR3 DNA, 39 bases read in frame from base 1. CDR1 and CDR2, per the germline V gene (reference sequence), are MNHNY and SVGAGI.

The specimen was PBMCs. The chain is assembled from TRBV6-6 and TRBJ2-7; the D gene is possibly TRBD1, with 5 bases matching. The receptor comes from a man aged 18-30 years in good health and CMV-seropositive. The nucleotide sequence is given as TGTGCCAGCAGAACTGACAGCTCCTACGAGCAGTACTTC. Its protein product is CASRTDSSYEQYF.